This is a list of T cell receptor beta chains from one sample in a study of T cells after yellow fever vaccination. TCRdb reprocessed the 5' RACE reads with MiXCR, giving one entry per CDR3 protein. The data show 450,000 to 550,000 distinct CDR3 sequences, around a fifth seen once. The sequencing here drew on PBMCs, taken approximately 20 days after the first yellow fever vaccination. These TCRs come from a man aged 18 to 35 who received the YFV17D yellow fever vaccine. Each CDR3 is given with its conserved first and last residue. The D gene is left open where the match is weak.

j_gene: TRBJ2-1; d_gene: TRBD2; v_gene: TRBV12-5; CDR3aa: CASGLVAGGQFF
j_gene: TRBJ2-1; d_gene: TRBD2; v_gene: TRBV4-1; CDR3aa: CASSRTSGEQFF
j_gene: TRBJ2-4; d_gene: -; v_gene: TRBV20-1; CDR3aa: CSAGVTAKNIQYF
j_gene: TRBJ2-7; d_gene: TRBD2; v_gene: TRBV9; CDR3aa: CASSLSGGAREQYF
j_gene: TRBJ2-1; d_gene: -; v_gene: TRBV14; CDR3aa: CASSQVVRDSSYNEQFF
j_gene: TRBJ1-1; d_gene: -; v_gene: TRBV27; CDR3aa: CASSLSSDQAWDSEAFF
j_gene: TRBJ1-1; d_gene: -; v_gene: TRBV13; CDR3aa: CASSFMGGTEAFF
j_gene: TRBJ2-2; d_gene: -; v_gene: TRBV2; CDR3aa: CASIGRDWNTGELFF
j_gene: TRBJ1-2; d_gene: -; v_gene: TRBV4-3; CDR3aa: CASSQDRTLANYGYTF
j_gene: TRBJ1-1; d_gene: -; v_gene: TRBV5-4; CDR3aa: CASSPGVMVTEAFF
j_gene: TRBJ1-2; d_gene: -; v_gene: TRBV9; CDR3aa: CASSFGDTNYGYTF
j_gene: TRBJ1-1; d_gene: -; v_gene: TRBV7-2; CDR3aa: CASSQRGGRRAEAFF
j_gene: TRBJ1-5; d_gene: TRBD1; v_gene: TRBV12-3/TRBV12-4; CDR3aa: CASSPGQRRGLNQPQHF
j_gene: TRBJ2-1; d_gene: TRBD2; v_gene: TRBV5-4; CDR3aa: CASSFPAGGFSYNEQFF
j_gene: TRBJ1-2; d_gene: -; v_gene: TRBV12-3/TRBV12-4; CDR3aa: CASSLEGNGYTF
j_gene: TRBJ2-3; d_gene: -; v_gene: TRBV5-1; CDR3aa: CASSSTGLGPDTQYF
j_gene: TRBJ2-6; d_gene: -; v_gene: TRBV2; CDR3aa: CASADWSSGANVLTF
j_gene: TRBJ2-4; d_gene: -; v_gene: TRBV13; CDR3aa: CASSSAAMAKNIQYF
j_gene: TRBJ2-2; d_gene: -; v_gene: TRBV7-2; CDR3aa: CASVIGGQSGTGELFF
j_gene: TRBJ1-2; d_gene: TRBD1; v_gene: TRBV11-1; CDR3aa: CASSSRDRGIGYGYTF
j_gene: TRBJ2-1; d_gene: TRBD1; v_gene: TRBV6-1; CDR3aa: CASTQGESYNEQFF
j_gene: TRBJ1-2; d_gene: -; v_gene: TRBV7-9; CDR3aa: CASSFSDGALFYGYTF
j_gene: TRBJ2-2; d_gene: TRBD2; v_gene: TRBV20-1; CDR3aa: CSANSGGDFGELFF
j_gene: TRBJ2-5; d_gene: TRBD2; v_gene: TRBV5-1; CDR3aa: CASSSPRAGEQETQYF
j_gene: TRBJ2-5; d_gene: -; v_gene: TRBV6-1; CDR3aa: CASSPRMGETQYF
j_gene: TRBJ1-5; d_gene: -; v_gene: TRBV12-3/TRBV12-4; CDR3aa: CASSLESGESNQPQHF
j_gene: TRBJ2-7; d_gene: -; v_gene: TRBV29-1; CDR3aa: CSVFQLESYEQYF
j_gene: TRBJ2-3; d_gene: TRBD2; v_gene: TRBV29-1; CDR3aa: CSVGGGGAWDTQYF
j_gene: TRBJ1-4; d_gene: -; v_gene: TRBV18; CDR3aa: CASSPSRLGEKLFF
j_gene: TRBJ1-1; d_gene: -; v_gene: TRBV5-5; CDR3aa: CASSLERAGGTEAFF
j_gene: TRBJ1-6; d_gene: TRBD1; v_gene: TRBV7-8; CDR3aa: CASSTEGQLDSPLHF
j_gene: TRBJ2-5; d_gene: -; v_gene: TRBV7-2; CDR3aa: CASSQDSQTQYF
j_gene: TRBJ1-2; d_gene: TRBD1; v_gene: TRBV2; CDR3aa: CASRQGTGGYTF
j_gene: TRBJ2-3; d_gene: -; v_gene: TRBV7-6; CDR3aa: CASSLRTVSSTNTQYF
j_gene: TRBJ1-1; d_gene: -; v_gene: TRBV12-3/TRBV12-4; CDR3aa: CASSFRKGVNTEAFF
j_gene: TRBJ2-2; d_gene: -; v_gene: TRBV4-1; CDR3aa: CASSQGGARATPDTGELFF
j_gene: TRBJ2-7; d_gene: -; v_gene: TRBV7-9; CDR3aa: CASSLAGTGSEQYF
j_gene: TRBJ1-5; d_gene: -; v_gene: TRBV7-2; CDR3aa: CASSLGWLGNQPQHF
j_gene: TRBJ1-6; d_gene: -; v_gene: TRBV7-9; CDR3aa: CASSSGVVSYNSPLHF
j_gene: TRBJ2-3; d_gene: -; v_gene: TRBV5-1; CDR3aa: CASSLLGSQTGTDTQYF
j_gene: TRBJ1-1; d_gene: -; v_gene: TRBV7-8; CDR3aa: CASSSNAEVEAFF
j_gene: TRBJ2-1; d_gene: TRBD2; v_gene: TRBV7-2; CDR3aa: CASSGAGGPLVGSYNEQFF
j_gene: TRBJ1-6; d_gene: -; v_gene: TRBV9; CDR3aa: CASSGESGRGSPLHF
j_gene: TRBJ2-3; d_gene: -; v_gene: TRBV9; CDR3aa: CASSVGSGPEDTQYF
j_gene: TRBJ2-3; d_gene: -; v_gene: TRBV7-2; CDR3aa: CASSLARGPTDTQYF
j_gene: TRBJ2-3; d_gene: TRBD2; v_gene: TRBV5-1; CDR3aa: CASSSSSGARTDTQYF
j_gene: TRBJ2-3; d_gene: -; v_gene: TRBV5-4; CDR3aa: CASSFGGGDADTQYF
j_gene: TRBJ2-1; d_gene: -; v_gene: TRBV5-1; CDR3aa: CASRDLTSSPNEQFF
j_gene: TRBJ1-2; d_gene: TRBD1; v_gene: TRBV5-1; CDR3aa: CASSPPGQVHYGYTF
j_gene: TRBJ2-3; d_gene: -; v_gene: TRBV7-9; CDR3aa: CASSLVVIGPDTQYF